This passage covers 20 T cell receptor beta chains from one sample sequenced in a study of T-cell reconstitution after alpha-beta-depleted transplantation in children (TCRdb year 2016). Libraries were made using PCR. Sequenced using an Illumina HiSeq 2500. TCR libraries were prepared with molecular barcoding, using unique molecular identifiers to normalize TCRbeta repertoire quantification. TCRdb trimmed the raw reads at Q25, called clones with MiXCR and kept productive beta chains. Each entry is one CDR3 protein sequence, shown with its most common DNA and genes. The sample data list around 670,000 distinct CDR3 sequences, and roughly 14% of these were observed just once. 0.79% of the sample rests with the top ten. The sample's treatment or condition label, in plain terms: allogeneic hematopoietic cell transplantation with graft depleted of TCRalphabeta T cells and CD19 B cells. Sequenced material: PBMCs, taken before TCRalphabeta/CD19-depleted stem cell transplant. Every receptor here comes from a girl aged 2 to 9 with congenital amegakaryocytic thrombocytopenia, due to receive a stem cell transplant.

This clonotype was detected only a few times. CDR3 sequence (DNA): TGTGCCAGCCAGCGGCCACCAAGGGGTGAGCAGTTCTTC. Amino acid sequence: CASQRPPRGEQFF. The genes are TRBV27 and TRBJ2-1; D is tentatively TRBD1 or TRBD2 (5 bases each). The germline CDR1 and CDR2 sequences are MNHEY and SMNVEV (reference sequence). The CDR3 sequence is 13 residues long. V was shortened by 8 bases and J by 9 bases, with 17 bases between the two germline ends.

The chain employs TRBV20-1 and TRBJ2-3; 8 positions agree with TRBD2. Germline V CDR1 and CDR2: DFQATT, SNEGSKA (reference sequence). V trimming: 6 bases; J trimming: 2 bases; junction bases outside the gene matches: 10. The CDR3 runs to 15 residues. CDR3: CSAIAGMGDTDTQYF. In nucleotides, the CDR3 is TGCAGTGCCATAGCGGGGATGGGGGACACAGATACGCAGTATTTT.

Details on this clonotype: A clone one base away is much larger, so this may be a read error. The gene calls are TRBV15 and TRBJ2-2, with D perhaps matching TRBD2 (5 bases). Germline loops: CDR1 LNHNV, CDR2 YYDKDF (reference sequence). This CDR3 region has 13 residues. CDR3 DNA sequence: TGTGCCACCTTACTAAGAAACACCGGGGAGCTGTCTTTT. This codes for CATLLRNTGELSF.

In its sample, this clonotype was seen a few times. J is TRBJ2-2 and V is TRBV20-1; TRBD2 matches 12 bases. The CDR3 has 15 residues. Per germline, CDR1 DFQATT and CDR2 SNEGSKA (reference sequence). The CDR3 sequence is CSARTSGIVTGELFF. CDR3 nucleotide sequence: TGCAGCGCTCGGACTAGCGGGATAGTTACCGGGGAGCTGTTTTTT.

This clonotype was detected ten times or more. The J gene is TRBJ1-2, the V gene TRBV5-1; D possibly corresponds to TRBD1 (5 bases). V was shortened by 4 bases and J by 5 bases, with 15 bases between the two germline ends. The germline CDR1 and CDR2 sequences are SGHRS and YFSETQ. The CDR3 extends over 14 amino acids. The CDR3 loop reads CASSPGPSRYGYTF. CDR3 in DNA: TGCGCCAGCAGCCCGGGACCTAGTCGGTATGGCTACACCTTC.

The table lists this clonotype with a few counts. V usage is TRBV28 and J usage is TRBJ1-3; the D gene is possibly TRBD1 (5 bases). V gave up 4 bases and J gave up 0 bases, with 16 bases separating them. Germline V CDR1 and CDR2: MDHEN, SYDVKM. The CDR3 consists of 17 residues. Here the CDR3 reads CASSSFLGTDSGNTIYF. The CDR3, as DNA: TGTGCCAGCAGTTCTTTTCTAGGGACGGACTCTGGAAACACCATATATTTT.

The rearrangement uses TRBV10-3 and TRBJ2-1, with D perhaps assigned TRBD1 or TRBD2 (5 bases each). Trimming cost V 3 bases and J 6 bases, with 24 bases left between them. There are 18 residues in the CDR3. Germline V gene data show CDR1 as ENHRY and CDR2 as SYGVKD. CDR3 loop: CAISELPPWTWDGNEQFF. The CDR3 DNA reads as TGTGCCATCAGTGAACTGCCCCCGTGGACTTGGGACGGCAATGAGCAGTTCTTC.

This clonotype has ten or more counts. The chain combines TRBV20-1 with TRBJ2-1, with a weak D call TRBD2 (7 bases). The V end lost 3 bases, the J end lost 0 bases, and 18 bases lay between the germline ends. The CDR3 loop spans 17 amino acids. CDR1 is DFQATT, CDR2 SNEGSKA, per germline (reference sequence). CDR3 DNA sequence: TGCAGTGCTAGGGGGGCTAGCGGAACGAACTCCTACAATGAGCAGTTCTTC. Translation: CSARGASGTNSYNEQFF.

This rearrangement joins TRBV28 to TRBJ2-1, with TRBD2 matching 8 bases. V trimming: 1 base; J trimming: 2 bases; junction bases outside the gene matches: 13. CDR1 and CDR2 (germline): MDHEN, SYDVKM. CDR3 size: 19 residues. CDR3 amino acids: CASSLSYPPGGRPYNEQFF. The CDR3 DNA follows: TGTGCCAGCAGTTTATCCTATCCCCCTGGCGGGAGGCCCTACAATGAGCAGTTCTTC.

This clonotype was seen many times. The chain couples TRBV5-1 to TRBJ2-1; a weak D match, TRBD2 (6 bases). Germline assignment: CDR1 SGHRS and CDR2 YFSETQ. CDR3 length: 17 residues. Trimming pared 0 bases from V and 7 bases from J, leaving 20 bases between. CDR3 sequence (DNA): TGCGCCAGCAGCTTGGTGGGCTTAGCGGATCCCGCAAATGAGCAGTTCTTC. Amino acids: CASSLVGLADPANEQFF. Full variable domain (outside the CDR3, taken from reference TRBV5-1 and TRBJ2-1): KAGVTQTPRYLIKTRGQQVTLSCSPISGHRSVSWYQQTPGQGLQFLFEYFSETQRNKGNFPGRFSGRQFSNSRSEMNVSTLELGDSALYLCASSLVGLADPANEQFFGPGTRLTVL.

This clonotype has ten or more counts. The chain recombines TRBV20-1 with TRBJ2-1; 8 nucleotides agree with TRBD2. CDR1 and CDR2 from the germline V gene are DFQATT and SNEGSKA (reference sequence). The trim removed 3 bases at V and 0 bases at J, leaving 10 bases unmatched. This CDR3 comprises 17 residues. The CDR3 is CSASGVTSGNSYNEQFF. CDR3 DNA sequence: TGCAGTGCTAGTGGTGTAACTAGCGGAAACTCCTACAATGAGCAGTTCTTC.

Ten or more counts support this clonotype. CDR3 sequence (DNA): TGCAGTGCTAGAGACCGGCTGGGAGGTATCGAGGAGCAGTTCTTC. Residues: CSARDRLGGIEEQFF. The J gene is TRBJ2-1, the V gene TRBV20-1; possible D gene TRBD2, 6 bases. Trimming removed 0 bases from V and 10 bases from J, with 19 bases in between. Per germline, CDR1 DFQATT and CDR2 SNEGSKA (reference sequence). The CDR3 is made up of 15 amino acids.

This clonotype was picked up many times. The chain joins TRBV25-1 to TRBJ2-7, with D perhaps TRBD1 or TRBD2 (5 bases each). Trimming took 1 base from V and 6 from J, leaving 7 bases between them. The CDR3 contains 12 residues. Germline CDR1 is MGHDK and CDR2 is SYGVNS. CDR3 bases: TGTGCCAGCAGTGAATTGGGACGCGAGCAGTACTTC. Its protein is CASSELGREQYF.

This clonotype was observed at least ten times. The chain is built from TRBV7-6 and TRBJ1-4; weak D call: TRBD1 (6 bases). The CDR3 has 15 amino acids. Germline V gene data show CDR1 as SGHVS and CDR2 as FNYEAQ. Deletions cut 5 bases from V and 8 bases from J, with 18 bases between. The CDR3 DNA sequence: TGTGCCAGCAGCCCTCAGACAGGAGTCAGCGAAAAACTGTTTTTT. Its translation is CASSPQTGVSEKLFF.

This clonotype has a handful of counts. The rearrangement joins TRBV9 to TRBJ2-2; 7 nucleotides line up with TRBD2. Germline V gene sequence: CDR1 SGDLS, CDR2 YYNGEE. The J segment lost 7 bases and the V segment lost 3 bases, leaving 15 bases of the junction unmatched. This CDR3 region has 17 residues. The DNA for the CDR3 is TGTGCCAGCAGCGGCTCGTGGCGGGAGTTTTATGGCGGGGAGCTGTTTTTT. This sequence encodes CASSGSWREFYGGELFF.

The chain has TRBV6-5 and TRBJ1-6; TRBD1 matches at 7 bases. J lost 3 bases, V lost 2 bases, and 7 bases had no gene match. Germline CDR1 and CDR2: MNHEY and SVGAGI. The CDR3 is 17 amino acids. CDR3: CASSYATGTDYNSPLHF. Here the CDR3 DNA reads TGTGCCAGCAGTTACGCGACCGGGACAGACTATAATTCACCCCTCCACTTT.

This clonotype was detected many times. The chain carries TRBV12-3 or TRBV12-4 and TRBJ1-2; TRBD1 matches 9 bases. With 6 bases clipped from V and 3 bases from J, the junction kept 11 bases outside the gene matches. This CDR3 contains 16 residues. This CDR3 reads CASRKPDRGTDYGYTF. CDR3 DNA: TGTGCCAGCAGAAAACCGGACAGGGGCACCGACTATGGCTACACCTTC.

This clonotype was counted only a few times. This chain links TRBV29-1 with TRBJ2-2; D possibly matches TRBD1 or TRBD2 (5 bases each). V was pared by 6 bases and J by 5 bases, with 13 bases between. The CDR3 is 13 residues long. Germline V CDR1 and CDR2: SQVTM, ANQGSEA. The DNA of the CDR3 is TGCAGCGTGGTTTCCGGGACGACCGGGGAGCTGTTTTTT. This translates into CSVVSGTTGELFF.

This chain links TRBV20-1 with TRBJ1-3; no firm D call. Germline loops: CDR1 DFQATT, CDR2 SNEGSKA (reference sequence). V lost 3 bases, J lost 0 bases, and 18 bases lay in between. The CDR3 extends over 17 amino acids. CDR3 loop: CSASDLDGADSGNTIYF. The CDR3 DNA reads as TGCAGTGCTAGTGATCTTGACGGCGCCGACTCTGGAAACACCATATATTTT.

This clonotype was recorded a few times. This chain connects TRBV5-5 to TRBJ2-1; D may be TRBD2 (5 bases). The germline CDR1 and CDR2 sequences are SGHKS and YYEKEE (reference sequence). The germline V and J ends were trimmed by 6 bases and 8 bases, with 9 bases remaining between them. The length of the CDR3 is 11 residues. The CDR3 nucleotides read TGTGCCAGCATGAGGGATCATGAGCAGTTCTTC. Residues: CASMRDHEQFF.